A single sample is the source of the 5 T cell receptor beta chains below, sequenced in a study of T-cell reconstitution after alpha-beta-depleted transplantation in children. For TCRbeta, the library was prepared with unique molecular identifiers. TCRdb re-derived calls from the PCR reads in MiXCR, one entry per CDR3 protein. The sample lists about 610,000 distinct CDR3 sequences; about 10% were seen once. Source: PBMCs from the stem cell graft donor, taken from the stem cell graft. The receptors originated from a human donor who donated a stem cell graft to a child with acute myeloid leukemia.

CDR3 region: CASSQGGNLYWDKAHF. CDR3 DNA sequence: TGCGCCAGCAGCCAAGGAGGAAATCTTTACTGGGACAAGGCGCATTTT. This sequence joins TRBV4-3 and TRBJ1-5; TRBD1 is a possible D gene (6 bases). Trimming took 1 base from V and 15 from J, leaving 25 bases between them. CDR1 and CDR2 from the germline V gene are LGHNA and YSLEER. The CDR3 extends over 16 amino acids.

The genes are TRBV7-9 and TRBJ2-1; D is unresolved. The CDR3 sequence is 9 residues long. The V and J ends lost 5 bases and 13 bases respectively, with 6 bases between them. The germline gives CDR1 SEHNR, CDR2 FQNEAQ (reference sequence). Written as DNA, the CDR3 is TGTGCCAGCAGCATAGTCCAGTTCTTC. Its translation: CASSIVQFF. Full variable domain (outside the CDR3, taken from reference TRBV7-9 and TRBJ2-1): DTGVSQNPRHKITKRGQNVTFRCDPISEHNRLYWYRQTLGQGPEFLTYFQNEAQLEKSRLLSDRFSAERPKGSFSTLEIQRTEQGDSAMYLCASSIVQFFGPGTRLTVL.

Only a few counts were recorded for this clonotype. V is TRBV29-1 and J is TRBJ2-2; weak D call: TRBD2 (5 bases). V was cut by 2 bases and J by 3 bases, with 7 bases left in between. The CDR3 is 13 residues long. Per germline, CDR1 SQVTM and CDR2 ANQGSEA. CDR3 residues: CSVEWRDTGELFF. CDR3 bases: TGCAGCGTTGAATGGCGGGACACCGGGGAGCTGTTTTTT.

V and J are TRBV3-1 and TRBJ2-1; 7 bases are a match to TRBD1. CDR1 LGHDT and CDR2 YNNKEL come from the germline V gene (reference sequence). This CDR3 comprises 16 residues. The J segment lost 6 bases and the V segment lost 2 bases, leaving 10 bases of the junction unmatched. CDR3 region: CASSQWLQGFSNEQFF. Written as DNA, the CDR3 is TGTGCCAGCAGCCAATGGTTACAGGGGTTTTCCAATGAGCAGTTCTTC.

The chain joins TRBV3-1 to TRBJ2-7; 11 bases align to TRBD2. The CDR3 extends over 15 amino acids. Per germline, CDR1 LGHDT and CDR2 YNNKEL (reference sequence). V dropped 4 bases and J dropped 4; count of bases not matched to a gene: 6. This CDR3 is CASSPLAGGRYEQYF. CDR3 coding DNA: TGTGCCAGCAGCCCATTAGCGGGAGGGCGATACGAGCAGTACTTC.